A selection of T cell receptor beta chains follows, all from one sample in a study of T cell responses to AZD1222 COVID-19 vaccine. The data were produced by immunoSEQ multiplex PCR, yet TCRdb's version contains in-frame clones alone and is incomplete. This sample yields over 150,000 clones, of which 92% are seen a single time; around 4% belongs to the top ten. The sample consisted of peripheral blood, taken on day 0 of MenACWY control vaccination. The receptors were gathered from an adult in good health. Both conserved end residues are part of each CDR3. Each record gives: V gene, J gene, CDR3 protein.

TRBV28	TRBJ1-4	CASNRGRGEKLFF
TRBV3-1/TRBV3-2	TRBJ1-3	CASSQTGNTIYF
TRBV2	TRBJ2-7	CASSVSPYSPSSYEQYF
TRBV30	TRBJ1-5	CAWNSGQVNQPQHF
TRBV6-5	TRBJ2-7	CASTRVAGDYEQYF
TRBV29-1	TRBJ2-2	CSAWTGMTGELFF
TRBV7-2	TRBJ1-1	CASSFGQQNTEAFF
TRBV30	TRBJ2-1	CAWSVGRDNEQFF
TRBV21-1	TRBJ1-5	CASSSRGTVQSLYSNQPQHF
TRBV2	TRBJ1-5	CASSEGQGATQPQHF
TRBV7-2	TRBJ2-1	CASSFSRAGEQFF
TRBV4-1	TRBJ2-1	CASSHSERSPRDNEQFF
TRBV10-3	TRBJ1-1	CAISDTGVVNAEAFF
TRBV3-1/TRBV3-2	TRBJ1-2	CASSQDRRTSRQGYTF
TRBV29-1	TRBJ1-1	CSVRRENTEAFF
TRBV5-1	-	CASSSGQWLQETQYF
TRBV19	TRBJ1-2	CASSYRTGGYTF
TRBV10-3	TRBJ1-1	CAISDLRGTEAFF
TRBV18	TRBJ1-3	CASTPGTGRNTIYF
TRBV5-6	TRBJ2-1	CASSLVAGRLRNEQFF
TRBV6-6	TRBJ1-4	CASSRGGTNEKLFF
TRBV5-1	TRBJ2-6	CASSLGFSGANVLTF
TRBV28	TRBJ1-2	CASVGGRAHYGYTF
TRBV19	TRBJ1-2	CASSYVHGYTF
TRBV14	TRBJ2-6	CASSQETGMVGPGANVLTF
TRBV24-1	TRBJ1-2	CATSDTPGPSSYGYTF
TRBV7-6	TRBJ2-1	CASSTAETWGYNEQFF
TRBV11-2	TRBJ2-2	CASSWGRETGELFF
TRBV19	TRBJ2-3	CASSVRDSSTDTQYF
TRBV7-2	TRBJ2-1	CASGGLAGFDDEQFF